This T cell receptor (beta chain) was captured by sequencing in a study of blood T cell repertoires in COVID-19. In the study overall: Nucleic acid was either cDNA or gDNA, and it came from T cells, B-cell-depleted T cells, or PBMCs.

In the original analysis: It was from reference gene primer amplification that nucleated cell counts were estimated. Using immunoSEQ multiplex PCR, the repertoire was profiled, and TCRdb retains in-frame clones only, with some absent. That table gives V, J and clone size, and the DNA gave D and trimming. This sample has 25,000 to 35,000 clones, with 70% to 90% found just once. Per the germline V gene, CDR1 is LGHDT and CDR2 is YNNKEL (reference sequence). This CDR3 contains 14 residues. V lost 4 bases to trimming and J lost 7 bases; unmatched junction nucleotides: 4. Sequenced sample: peripheral blood. J is TRBJ1-6 and V is TRBV3-1 (or the pseudogene TRBV3-2), with 7 bases fitting TRBD1. The sequence was collected from a human donor in a cohort sampled during active COVID-19. The CDR3 coding sequence is TGTGCCAGCAGCCCGACAGGGAGGAATTCACCCCTCCACTTT. Translating it yields CASSPTGRNSPLHF.